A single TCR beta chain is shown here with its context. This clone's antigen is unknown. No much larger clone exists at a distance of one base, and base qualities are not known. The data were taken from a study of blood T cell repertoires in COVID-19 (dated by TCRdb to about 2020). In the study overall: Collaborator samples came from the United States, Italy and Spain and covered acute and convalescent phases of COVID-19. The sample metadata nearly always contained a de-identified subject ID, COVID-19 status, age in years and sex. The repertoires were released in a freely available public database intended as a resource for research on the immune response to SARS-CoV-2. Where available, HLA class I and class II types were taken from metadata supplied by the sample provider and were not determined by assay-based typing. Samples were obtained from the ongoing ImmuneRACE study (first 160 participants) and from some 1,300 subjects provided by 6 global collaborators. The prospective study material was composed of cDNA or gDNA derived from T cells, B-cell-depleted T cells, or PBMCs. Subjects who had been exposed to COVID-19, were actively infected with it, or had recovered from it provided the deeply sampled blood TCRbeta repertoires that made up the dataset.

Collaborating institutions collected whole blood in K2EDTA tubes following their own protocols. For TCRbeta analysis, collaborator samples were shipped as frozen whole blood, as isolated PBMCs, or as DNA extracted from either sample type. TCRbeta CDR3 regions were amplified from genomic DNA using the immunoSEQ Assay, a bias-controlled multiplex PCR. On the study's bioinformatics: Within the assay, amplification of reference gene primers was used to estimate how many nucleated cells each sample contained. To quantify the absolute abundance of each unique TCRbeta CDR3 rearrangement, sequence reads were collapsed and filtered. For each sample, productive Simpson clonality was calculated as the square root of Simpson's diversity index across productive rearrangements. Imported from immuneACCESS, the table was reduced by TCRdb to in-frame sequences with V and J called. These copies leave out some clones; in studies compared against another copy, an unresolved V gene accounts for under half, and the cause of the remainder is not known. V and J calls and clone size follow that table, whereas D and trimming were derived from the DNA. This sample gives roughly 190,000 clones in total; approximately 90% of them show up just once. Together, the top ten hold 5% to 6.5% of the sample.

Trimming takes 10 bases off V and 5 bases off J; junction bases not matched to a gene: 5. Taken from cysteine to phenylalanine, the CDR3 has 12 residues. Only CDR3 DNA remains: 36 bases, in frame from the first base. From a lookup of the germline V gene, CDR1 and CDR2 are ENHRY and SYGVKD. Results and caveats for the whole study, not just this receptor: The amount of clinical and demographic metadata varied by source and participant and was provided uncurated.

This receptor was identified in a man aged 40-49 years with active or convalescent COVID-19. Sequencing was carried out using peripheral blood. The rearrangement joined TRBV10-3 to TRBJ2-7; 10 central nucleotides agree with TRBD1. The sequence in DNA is TGTGCCACCGGACAGGGGGGCAACGAGCAGTACTTC. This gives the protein CATGQGGNEQYF.